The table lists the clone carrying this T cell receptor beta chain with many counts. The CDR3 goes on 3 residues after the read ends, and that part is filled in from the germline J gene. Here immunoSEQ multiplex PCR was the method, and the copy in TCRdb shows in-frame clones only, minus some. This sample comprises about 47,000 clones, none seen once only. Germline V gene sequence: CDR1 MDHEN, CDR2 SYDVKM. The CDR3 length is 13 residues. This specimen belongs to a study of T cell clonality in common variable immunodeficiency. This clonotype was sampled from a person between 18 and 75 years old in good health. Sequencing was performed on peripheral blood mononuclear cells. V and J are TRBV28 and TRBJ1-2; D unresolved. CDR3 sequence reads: CASSLSSLVRYTF. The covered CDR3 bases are TGTGCCAGCAGTTTATCGTCCCTGGTGCGG.